Listed below are T cell receptor beta chains from one sample, sequenced in a study of cytomegalovirus exposure and HLA in healthy donors. Clones were sequenced by immunoSEQ multiplex PCR, and TCRdb holds only the in-frame ones, with some missing. The data show some 110,000 clones, with 80% seen just once and about 6.9% held by the top ten. Sequencing used PBMCs. These receptors were collected from a man aged 25 to 40 in good health and CMV-seropositive. Each CDR3 is given with its conserved first and last residue. D genes are given only for firm matches. Part of the rows lack a size; the others show once, few, many or a class for expanded clones.

CDR3aa: CASSESLRQGAFSF
CDR3nt: TGTGCCAGCAGTGAAAGTTTGAGACAGGGGGCCTTTAGCTTC
v_gene: TRBV6-1
d_gene: TRBD1
j_gene: TRBJ2-7
abundance: NA

CDR3aa: CARKVLGRTSEAFF
CDR3nt: TGTGCCCGGAAGGTTTTAGGGCGGACTTCTGAAGCTTTCTTT
v_gene: TRBV30
d_gene: NA
j_gene: TRBJ1-1
abundance: few

CDR3aa: CASSPDSNTGELFF
CDR3nt: TGTGCCAGCAGCCCGGACTCGAACACCGGGGAGCTGTTTTTT
v_gene: TRBV7-2
d_gene: NA
j_gene: TRBJ2-2
abundance: NA

CDR3aa: CASTQGWGELFF
CDR3nt: TGTGCCAGTACCCAGGGGTGGGGGGAGCTGTTTTTT
v_gene: TRBV19
d_gene: NA
j_gene: TRBJ2-2
abundance: NA

CDR3aa: CASSQLAGGRMNTEAFF
CDR3nt: TGTGCCAGCAGCCAACTAGCAGGGGGCCGAATGAACACTGAAGCTTTCTTT
v_gene: TRBV4-2
d_gene: TRBD1
j_gene: TRBJ1-1
abundance: NA

CDR3aa: CASSQDARADTQYF
CDR3nt: TGCGCCAGCAGCCAAGATGCCCGGGCAGATACGCAGTATTTT
v_gene: TRBV4-3
d_gene: NA
j_gene: TRBJ2-3
abundance: NA

CDR3aa: CASSSDTYNQPQHF
CDR3nt: TGTGCCAGCAGTTCCGACACCTACAATCAGCCCCAGCATTTT
v_gene: TRBV6-1
d_gene: NA
j_gene: TRBJ1-5
abundance: NA

CDR3aa: CASSFSSEGYTF
CDR3nt: TGTGCCAGCAGCTTCTCGAGCGAGGGCTACACCTTC
v_gene: TRBV11-2
d_gene: NA
j_gene: TRBJ1-2
abundance: NA

CDR3aa: CASSFSRGFNEQYF
CDR3nt: TGTGCCAGCAGCTTCTCTAGGGGTTTCAACGAGCAGTACTTC
v_gene: TRBV11-2
d_gene: NA
j_gene: TRBJ2-7
abundance: NA

CDR3aa: CASSLAAGGEQYF
CDR3nt: TGCGCCAGCAGCTTGGCCGCGGGTGGCGAGCAGTACTTC
v_gene: TRBV5-1
d_gene: NA
j_gene: TRBJ2-7
abundance: NA

CDR3aa: CASSRLRDQPQHF
CDR3nt: TGTGCCAGCAGTAGGCTCAGGGATCAGCCCCAGCATTTT
v_gene: TRBV6-6
d_gene: NA
j_gene: TRBJ1-5
abundance: NA

CDR3aa: CASSLELAGYEQYF
CDR3nt: TGTGCCAGCAGCTTAGAGCTAGCGGGGTACGAGCAGTACTTC
v_gene: TRBV11-2
d_gene: TRBD2
j_gene: TRBJ2-7
abundance: NA

CDR3aa: CASSIRTGRNEKLFF
CDR3nt: TGTGCCAGCAGCATCCGGACAGGTCGTAATGAAAAACTGTTTTTT
v_gene: TRBV9
d_gene: TRBD1
j_gene: TRBJ1-4
abundance: NA

CDR3aa: CASSLGTGVFGYTF
CDR3nt: TGTGCCAGCAGCTTAGGGACAGGGGTTTTTGGCTACACCTTC
v_gene: TRBV7-2
d_gene: TRBD1
j_gene: TRBJ1-2
abundance: few

CDR3aa: CASSPGKYGYTF
CDR3nt: TGTGCCAGCAGTCCGGGTAAATACGGCTACACCTTC
v_gene: TRBV6-1
d_gene: NA
j_gene: TRBJ1-2
abundance: NA

CDR3aa: CASSPSTRQGSNQPQHF
CDR3nt: TGTGCCAGCTCACCCAGCACTCGGCAGGGTAGCAATCAGCCCCAGCATTTT
v_gene: TRBV18
d_gene: NA
j_gene: TRBJ1-5
abundance: NA

CDR3aa: CASSATRDRGLYGYTF
CDR3nt: TGTGCCAGCAGTGCAACCCGGGACAGGGGGCTGTATGGCTACACCTTC
v_gene: TRBV6-1
d_gene: TRBD1
j_gene: TRBJ1-2
abundance: NA

CDR3aa: CSVEDTQDYGYTF
CDR3nt: TGCAGCGTTGAAGACACACAGGACTATGGCTACACCTTC
v_gene: TRBV29-1
d_gene: NA
j_gene: TRBJ1-2
abundance: NA

CDR3aa: CASSAGGTVNTEAFF
CDR3nt: TGTGCCAGCAGCGCTGGAGGGACAGTGAACACTGAAGCTTTCTTT
v_gene: TRBV6-1
d_gene: TRBD1
j_gene: TRBJ1-1
abundance: NA

CDR3aa: CASSISFYNEQFF
CDR3nt: TGTGCCAGTAGTATATCGTTCTACAATGAGCAGTTCTTC
v_gene: TRBV19
d_gene: NA
j_gene: TRBJ2-1
abundance: NA

CDR3aa: CASSLGSDRGGIQYF
CDR3nt: TGTGCCAGCAGCTTGGGCTCAGACAGGGGGGGCATTCAGTACTTC
v_gene: TRBV5-5
d_gene: TRBD1
j_gene: TRBJ2-4
abundance: few

CDR3aa: CASSDTGQVEKLFF
CDR3nt: TGTGCCAGCAGTGATACGGGACAGGTGGAAAAACTGTTTTTT
v_gene: TRBV25-1
d_gene: TRBD1
j_gene: TRBJ1-4
abundance: NA

CDR3aa: CASSRGRSTDTQYF
CDR3nt: TGTGCCAGCTCCAGGGGGCGGAGCACAGATACGCAGTATTTT
v_gene: TRBV6-5
d_gene: TRBD1
j_gene: TRBJ2-3
abundance: NA

CDR3aa: CATSREQGYNGYTF
CDR3nt: TGTGCCACCAGCAGAGAACAGGGGTATAATGGCTACACCTTC
v_gene: TRBV15
d_gene: TRBD1
j_gene: TRBJ1-2
abundance: NA

CDR3aa: CASSADSATNEKLFF
CDR3nt: TGTGCCAGCAGTGCGGACAGTGCAACTAATGAAAAACTGTTTTTT
v_gene: TRBV2
d_gene: NA
j_gene: TRBJ1-4
abundance: few

CDR3aa: CASNGRDSTNEKLFF
CDR3nt: TGTGCCAGCAATGGGAGGGATTCAACTAATGAAAAACTGTTTTTT
v_gene: TRBV6-1
d_gene: NA
j_gene: TRBJ1-4
abundance: NA

CDR3aa: CASSFDQGTYEQYF
CDR3nt: TGTGCCAGCAGCTTCGACCAGGGTACCTACGAGCAGTACTTC
v_gene: TRBV11-2
d_gene: NA
j_gene: TRBJ2-7
abundance: NA

CDR3aa: CASSYSGLSNQPQHF
CDR3nt: TGTGCCAGCAGTTACAGCGGACTTAGCAATCAGCCCCAGCATTTT
v_gene: TRBV6-5
d_gene: NA
j_gene: TRBJ1-5
abundance: NA

CDR3aa: CASSLERGLNTQYF
CDR3nt: TGTGCCAGCAGCTTGGAGCGGGGGCTGAATACGCAGTATTTT
v_gene: TRBV5-6
d_gene: TRBD2
j_gene: TRBJ2-3
abundance: NA

CDR3aa: CASSQDYRGGRGEQFF
CDR3nt: TGTGCCAGCAGCCAAGATTATCGCGGAGGGCGGGGTGAGCAGTTCTTC
v_gene: TRBV4-2
d_gene: NA
j_gene: TRBJ2-1
abundance: NA

CDR3aa: CAWSLTGGPNYGYTF
CDR3nt: TGTGCCTGGAGTCTTACAGGGGGTCCGAACTATGGCTACACCTTC
v_gene: TRBV30
d_gene: TRBD1
j_gene: TRBJ1-2
abundance: few

CDR3aa: CASSDTQEDTGELFF
CDR3nt: TGCGCCAGCAGTGATACCCAGGAGGACACCGGGGAGCTGTTTTTT
v_gene: TRBV10-2
d_gene: NA
j_gene: TRBJ2-2
abundance: NA

CDR3aa: CASIPGQGFYEQYF
CDR3nt: TGTGCCAGCATCCCGGGACAGGGTTTCTACGAGCAGTACTTC
v_gene: TRBV27
d_gene: TRBD1
j_gene: TRBJ2-7
abundance: NA

CDR3aa: CASSLWNRRDNSPLHF
CDR3nt: TGTGCCAGCAGTTTATGGAACAGGAGGGATAATTCACCCCTCCACTTT
v_gene: TRBV28
d_gene: NA
j_gene: TRBJ1-6
abundance: NA

CDR3aa: CASSDGQGKVETQYF
CDR3nt: TGTGCCAGCAGTGACGGACAGGGAAAGGTAGAGACCCAGTACTTC
v_gene: TRBV6-1
d_gene: TRBD1
j_gene: TRBJ2-5
abundance: NA

CDR3aa: CASSRRQGLDGDTQYF
CDR3nt: TGTGCCAGCAGTCGAAGACAGGGCCTGGATGGAGATACGCAGTATTTT
v_gene: TRBV7-9
d_gene: TRBD1
j_gene: TRBJ2-3
abundance: NA

CDR3aa: CASRNPGLAGGLGTQYF
CDR3nt: TGTGCCAGCAGGAACCCGGGACTAGCGGGGGGGCTAGGGACCCAGTACTTC
v_gene: TRBV7-2
d_gene: TRBD2
j_gene: TRBJ2-5
abundance: NA

CDR3aa: CASSPTGGYGYTF
CDR3nt: TGCGCCAGCAGCCCGACAGGGGGGTATGGCTACACCTTC
v_gene: TRBV5-1
d_gene: TRBD1
j_gene: TRBJ1-2
abundance: NA

CDR3aa: CASSPRDRAAFF
CDR3nt: TGTGCCAGCAGCCCCAGGGACAGGGCAGCTTTCTTT
v_gene: TRBV6-5
d_gene: TRBD1
j_gene: TRBJ1-1
abundance: NA

CDR3aa: CASTAAVRQTEAFF
CDR3nt: TGTGCCAGCACCGCAGCAGTGCGGCAGACTGAAGCTTTCTTT
v_gene: TRBV2
d_gene: NA
j_gene: TRBJ1-1
abundance: few

CDR3aa: CARSLRGGWYNSPLHF
CDR3nt: TGTGCCAGAAGCTTAAGAGGGGGTTGGTATAATTCACCCCTCCACTTT
v_gene: TRBV5-3
d_gene: NA
j_gene: TRBJ1-6
abundance: once